The 12 T cell receptor beta chains presented below share a single source sample, sequenced in a study of CD8 T cells in ankylosing spondylitis. TCRdb passed the 5' RACE reads through MiXCR, listing each CDR3 protein once. Counted here are about 35,000 distinct CDR3 sequences, less than 4% occurring once; the ten biggest clones make up 2.5% to 3%. Sequencing input: blood, either unsorted or a sorted T cell fraction (not recorded which). The receptor set was obtained from a male donor with ankylosing spondylitis or in good health (not recorded which).

This clonotype was counted ten times or more. V gene TRBV9 combines with J gene TRBJ2-2; TRBD2 aligns across 14 bases. Germline CDR1 SGDLS, CDR2 YYNGEE. The CDR3 is made up of 16 amino acids. V dropped 4 bases and J dropped 6; count of bases not matched to a gene: 5. The CDR3 DNA reads TGTGCCAGCAGCCCCGGGACTAGCGGGAGCGCCGGGGAGCTGTTTTTT. As protein: CASSPGTSGSAGELFF.

This clonotype was counted many times. The chain is built from TRBV9 and TRBJ1-1; weak D call: TRBD1 (5 bases). The CDR3 consists of 15 residues. V lost 3 bases, J lost 4 bases, and 16 bases lay in between. The germline gives CDR1 SGDLS, CDR2 YYNGEE. This CDR3 is CASSAVGVRGTEAFF. In DNA form, the CDR3 reads TGTGCCAGCAGCGCCGTAGGGGTTCGGGGCACTGAAGCTTTCTTT.

V and J are TRBV9 and TRBJ2-3; D is undetermined. Trimming cost V 0 bases and J 0 bases, with 11 bases left between them. This CDR3 is built from 16 residues. Germline-derived CDR1 and CDR2 are SGDLS and YYNGEE. The CDR3 sequence is CASSVDAYASTDTQYF. Here the CDR3 DNA reads TGTGCCAGCAGCGTAGACGCCTACGCTAGCACAGATACGCAGTATTTT.

This clonotype was detected ten times or more. In nucleotides, the CDR3 is TGTGCCAGCAGCGTAGCCGGGGGGCGGGAGATTCAAAATGAGCAGTTCTTC. This sequence encodes CASSVAGGREIQNEQFF. The V gene is TRBV9, the J gene TRBJ2-1; TRBD2 might be the D (7 bases). The CDR3 is 17 residues long. Germline CDR1 and CDR2: SGDLS and YYNGEE. Trimming shortened V by 0 bases and J by 7 bases, and 20 bases separated the two germline ends.

This clonotype was seen many times. The chain combines TRBV9 with TRBJ2-2; TRBD2 aligns across 15 bases. This CDR3 is 18 amino acids long. The germline gives CDR1 SGDLS, CDR2 YYNGEE. Germline trimming cut 0 bases from V and 5 bases from J; bases unmatched to any gene: 5. CDR3 region: CASSVAGLAGGQTGELFF. Here the CDR3 DNA reads TGTGCCAGCAGCGTAGCGGGACTAGCGGGAGGACAGACCGGGGAGCTGTTTTTT.

This clonotype has ten or more counts. The chain joins TRBV9 to TRBJ2-5; 7 bases fit TRBD2. Trimming took 4 bases from V and 5 from J; bases not matched to a gene: 8. The CDR3 sequence is 14 residues long. Looked up from germline, CDR1 is SGDLS and CDR2 is YYNGEE. The CDR3 spells CASSLGGGGETQYF. The CDR3 DNA reads TGTGCCAGCAGCCTGGGGGGGGGAGGGGAGACCCAGTACTTC. The complete variable domain, with remaining parts taken from reference TRBV9 and TRBJ2-5, reads DSGVTQTPKHLITATGQRVTLRCSPRSGDLSVYWYQQSLDQGLQFLIQYYNGEERAKGNILERFSAQQFPDLHSELNLSSLELGDSALYFCASSLGGGGETQYFGPGTRLLVL.

Many counts were recorded for this clonotype. V usage is TRBV9 and J usage is TRBJ2-5; D might be TRBD1 (5 bases). The germline V gene has CDR1 SGDLS and CDR2 YYNGEE. Trimming pared 0 bases from V and 1 base from J, leaving 13 bases between. The CDR3 runs 16 residues. CDR3 sequence (DNA): TGTGCCAGCAGCGTAGCTGGTGGACACTCCCAAGAGACCCAGTACTTC. Translation gives CASSVAGGHSQETQYF.

This clonotype was detected many times. The V gene is TRBV9, the J gene TRBJ2-1; 8 bases align to TRBD2. Germline V gene data show CDR1 as SGDLS and CDR2 as YYNGEE. V was clipped by 4 bases and J by 0 bases; unmatched bases: 3. CDR3 length equals 15 residues. This chain's CDR3 is CASSPSGFSYNEQFF. CDR3 nucleotides: TGTGCCAGCAGCCCTAGCGGGTTCTCCTACAATGAGCAGTTCTTC.

This clonotype was counted a few times. The V call is TRBV9, the J call TRBJ2-3; 8 nucleotides line up with TRBD1. The junction had 6 bases not matched to a gene; V was cut back by 0 bases and J by 6 bases. CDR3 length: 15 amino acids. Germline values: CDR1 SGDLS, CDR2 YYNGEE. CDR3 loop: CASSVEYRGADTQYF. The CDR3 nucleotides are TGTGCCAGCAGCGTAGAGTACAGGGGGGCTGATACGCAGTATTTT.

This clonotype was picked up many times. V usage is TRBV9 and J usage is TRBJ2-4; a weak D match, TRBD2 (5 bases). The CDR3 is 15 amino acids. Germline lookup yields CDR1 SGDLS and CDR2 YYNGEE. Trimming left V 0 bases short and J 6 bases short, with 13 bases between. The CDR3 reads CASSVDSGVTNIQYF. The DNA for the CDR3 is TGTGCCAGCAGCGTAGATTCCGGGGTCACAAACATTCAGTACTTC.

The sample holds many counts of this clonotype. V is TRBV9 and J is TRBJ2-3, with D maybe TRBD2 (5 bases). Germline V gives CDR1 SGDLS, CDR2 YYNGEE. With 2 bases removed from V and 2 bases from J, the gap between germline ends came to 9 bases. The CDR3 has 14 residues. CDR3 loop: CASSVATNTDTQYF. In DNA, the CDR3 is TGTGCCAGCAGCGTCGCGACTAACACAGATACGCAGTATTTT.

This clonotype occurred many times. CDR3: CASSVGPSGIYNEQFF. CDR3 nucleotide sequence: TGTGCCAGCAGCGTAGGTCCTAGCGGGATCTACAATGAGCAGTTCTTC. This chain connects TRBV9 to TRBJ2-1, with 9 nucleotides matching TRBD2. The length of the CDR3 is 16 residues. J lost 3 bases, V lost 0 bases, and 4 bases had no gene match. Germline V CDR1 and CDR2: SGDLS, YYNGEE.